This record covers a single TCR beta chain. Extraction of PBMCs used 10 ml of fresh peripheral blood. This entry is derived from a study of T cells in Graves' hyperthyroidism and ophthalmopathy. Unmatched junction bases numbered 6, after V lost 4 bases and J lost 0 bases. The CDR3 contains 15 residues. Germline CDR1 is LGHNA and CDR2 is YSLEER. Regions amplified from RNA transcripts were the TCR beta CDR3 regions. In the first-round RT-PCR of the TCR CDR3, the HTBI primer set was used. One entry per CDR3 protein results from TCRdb running MiXCR on the multiplex PCR reads. This sample yields about 560,000 distinct CDR3 sequences, of which 16% are seen a single time; approximately 18% belongs to the top ten.

The genes are TRBV4-3 and TRBJ2-7, with 7 bases that match TRBD2. This clonotype was obtained from a woman aged 18 to 35 with Graves' hyperthyroidism. Sequenced input: blood. CDR3 amino acids: CASSRGTINSYEQYF. The CDR3 DNA reads TGCGCCAGCAGCCGGGGGACTATTAACTCCTACGAGCAGTACTTC.